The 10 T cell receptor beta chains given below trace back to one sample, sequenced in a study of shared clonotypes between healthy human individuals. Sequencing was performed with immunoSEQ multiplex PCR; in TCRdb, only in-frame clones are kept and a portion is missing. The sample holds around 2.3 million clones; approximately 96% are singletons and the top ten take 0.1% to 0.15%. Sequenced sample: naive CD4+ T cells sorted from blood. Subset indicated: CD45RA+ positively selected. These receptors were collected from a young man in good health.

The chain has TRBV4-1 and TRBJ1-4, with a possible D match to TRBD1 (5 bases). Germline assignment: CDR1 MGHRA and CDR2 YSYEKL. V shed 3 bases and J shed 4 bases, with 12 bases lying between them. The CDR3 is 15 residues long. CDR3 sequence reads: CASSHRDRDNEKLFF. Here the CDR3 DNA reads TGCGCCAGCAGCCACCGCGACAGAGATAATGAAAAACTGTTTTTT.

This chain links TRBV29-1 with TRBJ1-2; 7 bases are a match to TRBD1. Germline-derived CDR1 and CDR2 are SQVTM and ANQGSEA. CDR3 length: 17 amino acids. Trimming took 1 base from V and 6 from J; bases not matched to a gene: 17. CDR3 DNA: TGCAGCGTTGAAGGGCAGGGGGTCGAAACGCGTCTCGATGGCTACACCTTC. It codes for CSVEGQGVETRLDGYTF.

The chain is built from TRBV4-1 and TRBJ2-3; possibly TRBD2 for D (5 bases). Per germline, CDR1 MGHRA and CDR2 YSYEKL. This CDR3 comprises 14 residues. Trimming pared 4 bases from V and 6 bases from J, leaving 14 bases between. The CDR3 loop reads CASSRAGLGDTQYF. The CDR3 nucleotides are TGCGCCAGCAGCCGGGCAGGACTGGGGGATACGCAGTATTTT.

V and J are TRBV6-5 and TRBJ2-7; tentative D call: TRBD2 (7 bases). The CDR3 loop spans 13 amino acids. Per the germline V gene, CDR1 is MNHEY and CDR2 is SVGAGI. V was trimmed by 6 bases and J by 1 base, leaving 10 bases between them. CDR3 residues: CASRRGASYEQYF. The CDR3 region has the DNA TGTGCCAGCAGACGGGGGGCATCCTACGAGCAGTACTTC.

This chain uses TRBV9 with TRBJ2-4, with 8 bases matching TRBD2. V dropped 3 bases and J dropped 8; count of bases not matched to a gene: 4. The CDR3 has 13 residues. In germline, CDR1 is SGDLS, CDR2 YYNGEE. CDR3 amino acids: CASSERGTDIQYF. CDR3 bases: TGTGCCAGCAGCGAGCGGGGGACTGACATTCAGTACTTC.

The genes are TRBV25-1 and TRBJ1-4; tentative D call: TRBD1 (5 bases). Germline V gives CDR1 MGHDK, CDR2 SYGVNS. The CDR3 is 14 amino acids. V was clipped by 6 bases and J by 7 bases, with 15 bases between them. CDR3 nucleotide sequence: TGTGCCAGCAGCCTCGGCGGGGCGATTGAAAAACTGTTTTTT. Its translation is CASSLGGAIEKLFF.

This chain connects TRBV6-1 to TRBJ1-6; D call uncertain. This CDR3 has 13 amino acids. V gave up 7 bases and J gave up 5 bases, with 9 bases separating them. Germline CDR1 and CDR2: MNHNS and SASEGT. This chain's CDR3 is CASIREDNSPLHF. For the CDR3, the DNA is TGTGCCAGCATCAGAGAGGATAATTCACCCCTCCACTTT.

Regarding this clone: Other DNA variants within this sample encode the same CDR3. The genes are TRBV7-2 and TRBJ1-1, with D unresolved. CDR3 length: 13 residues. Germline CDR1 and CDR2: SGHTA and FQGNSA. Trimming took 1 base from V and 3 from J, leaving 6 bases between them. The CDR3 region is CASSLVRYTEAFF. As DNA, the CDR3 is TGTGCCAGCAGCTTAGTGAGATACACTGAAGCTTTCTTT. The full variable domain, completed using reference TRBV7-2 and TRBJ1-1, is GAGVSQSPSNKVTEKGKDVELRCDPISGHTALYWYRQSLGQGLEFLIYFQGNSAPDKSGLPSDRFSAERTGGSVSTLTIQRTQQEDSAVYLCASSLVRYTEAFFGQGTRLTVV.

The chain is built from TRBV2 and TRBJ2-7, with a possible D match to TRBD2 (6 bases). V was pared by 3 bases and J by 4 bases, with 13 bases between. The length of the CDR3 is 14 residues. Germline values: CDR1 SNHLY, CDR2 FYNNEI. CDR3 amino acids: CASSEGGNKYEQYF. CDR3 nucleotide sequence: TGTGCCAGCAGTGAGGGCGGGAACAAATACGAGCAGTACTTC.

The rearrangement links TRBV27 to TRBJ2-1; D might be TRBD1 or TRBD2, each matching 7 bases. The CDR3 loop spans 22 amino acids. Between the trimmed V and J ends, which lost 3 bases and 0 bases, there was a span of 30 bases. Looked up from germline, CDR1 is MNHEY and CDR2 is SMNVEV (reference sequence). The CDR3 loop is CASSFFPSRGGHLGNSYNEQFF. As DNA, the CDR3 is TGTGCCAGCAGTTTTTTCCCAAGCAGGGGGGGGCATCTTGGGAACTCCTACAATGAGCAGTTCTTC.